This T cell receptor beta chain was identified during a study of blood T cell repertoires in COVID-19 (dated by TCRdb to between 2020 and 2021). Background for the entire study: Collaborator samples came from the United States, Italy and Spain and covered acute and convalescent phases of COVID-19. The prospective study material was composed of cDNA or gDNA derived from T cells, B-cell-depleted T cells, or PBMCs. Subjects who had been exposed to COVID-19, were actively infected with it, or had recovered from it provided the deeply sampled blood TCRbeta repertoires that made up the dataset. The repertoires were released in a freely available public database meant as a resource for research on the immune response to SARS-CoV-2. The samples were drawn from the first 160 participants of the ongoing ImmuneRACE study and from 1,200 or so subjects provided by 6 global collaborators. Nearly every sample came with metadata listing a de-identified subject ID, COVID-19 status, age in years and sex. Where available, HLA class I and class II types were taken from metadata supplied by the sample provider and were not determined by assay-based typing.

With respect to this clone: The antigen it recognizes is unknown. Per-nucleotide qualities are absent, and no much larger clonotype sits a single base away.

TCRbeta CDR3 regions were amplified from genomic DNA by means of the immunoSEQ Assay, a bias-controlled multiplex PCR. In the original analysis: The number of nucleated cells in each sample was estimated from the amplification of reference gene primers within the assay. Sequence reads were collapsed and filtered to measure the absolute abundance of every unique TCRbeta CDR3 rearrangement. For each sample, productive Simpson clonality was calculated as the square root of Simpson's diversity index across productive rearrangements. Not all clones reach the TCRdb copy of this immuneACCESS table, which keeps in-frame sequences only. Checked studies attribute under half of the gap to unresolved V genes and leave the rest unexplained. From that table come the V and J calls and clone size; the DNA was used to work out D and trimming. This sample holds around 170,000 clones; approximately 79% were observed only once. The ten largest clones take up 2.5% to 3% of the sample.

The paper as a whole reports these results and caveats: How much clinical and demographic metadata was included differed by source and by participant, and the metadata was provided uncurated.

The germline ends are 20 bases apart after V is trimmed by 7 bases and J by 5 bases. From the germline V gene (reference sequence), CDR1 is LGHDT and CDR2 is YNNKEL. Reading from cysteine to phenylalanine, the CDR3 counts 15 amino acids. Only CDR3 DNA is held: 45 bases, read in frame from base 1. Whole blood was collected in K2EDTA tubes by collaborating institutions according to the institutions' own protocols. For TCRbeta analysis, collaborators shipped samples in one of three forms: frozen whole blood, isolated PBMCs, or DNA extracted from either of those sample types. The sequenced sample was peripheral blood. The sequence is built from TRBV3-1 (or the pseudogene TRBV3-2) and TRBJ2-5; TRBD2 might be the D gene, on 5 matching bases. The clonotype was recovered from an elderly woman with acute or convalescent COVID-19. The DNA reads TGTGCCAGCACTACAACCGGGTCCCGAGGGGAGACCCAGTACTTC. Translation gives CASTTTGSRGETQYF.